Following are 15 T cell receptor beta chains from one sample sequenced in a study of T cells in Graves' hyperthyroidism and ophthalmopathy. It was RNA transcripts that yielded the amplified TCR beta CDR3 regions. HTBI primers were used for first-round RT-PCR of the TCR CDR3. A single record per CDR3 protein comes from TCRdb applying MiXCR to the multiplex PCR reads. Here the sample spans about 500,000 distinct CDR3 sequences, about 15% being singletons. Sequencing was carried out using blood. These receptors were taken from a woman between 18 and 30 years old with Graves' hyperthyroidism.

This clonotype was detected ten times or more. The chain combines TRBV30 with TRBJ1-1, with a tentative D call TRBD1 (5 bases). Trimming cost V 8 bases and J 5 bases, with 21 bases left between them. The CDR3 totals 14 residues. Germline assignment: CDR1 GTSNPN and CDR2 SVGIG (reference sequence). DNA for the CDR3: TGTGCCGGGGGGGGAACCCTCCACGGTACTGAAGCTTTCTTT. It yields the protein CAGGGTLHGTEAFF.

This clonotype was seen a few times. This rearrangement joins TRBV18 to TRBJ1-1; 7 bases fit TRBD1. The CDR3 sequence is 13 residues long. The junction had 5 bases not matched to a gene; V was cut back by 6 bases and J by 4 bases. Germline CDR1 is KGHSH and CDR2 is LQKENI. Here the CDR3 DNA reads TGTGCCAGCTCCCAGGGGGTCGCCACTGAAGCTTTCTTT. It specifies CASSQGVATEAFF.

Regarding this clonotype: As the CDR3 is not closed by the conserved phenylalanine or tryptophan, this likely results from a read error. V is TRBV10-3 and J is TRBJ1-1; D uncertain. This CDR3 is built from 14 residues. The V gene's germline CDR1 is ENHRY and CDR2 SYGVKD. V lost 6 bases, J lost 1 base, and 12 bases lay in between. The CDR3 region is CAIREREKNTEAFS. In DNA form, the CDR3 reads TGTGCCATCAGGGAGCGGGAAAAGAACACTGAAGCTTTCTCT.

There are many counts of this clonotype. This may be a read error: a much more frequent sequence differs by one nucleotide. The chain joins TRBV20-1 to TRBJ1-1; 7 bases fit TRBD1. V gave up 0 bases and J gave up 1 base; unmatched junction bases: 2. The CDR3 totals 14 residues. The germline gives CDR1 DFQATT, CDR2 SNEGSKA (reference sequence). The CDR3 sequence is CSARDDRANTEAFF. DNA of the CDR3: TGCAGTGCTAGAGACGACAGGGCGAACACTGAAGCTTTCTTT.

The chain couples TRBV18 to TRBJ1-6; D remains ambiguous. V was pared by 8 bases and J by 1 base, with 12 bases between. In germline, CDR1 is KGHSH, CDR2 LQKENI. The CDR3 spans 15 residues. The CDR3 nucleotides are TGTGCCAGCGAGAGTCAGGCATCCTATAATTCACCCCTCCACTTT. This gives the protein CASESQASYNSPLHF.

This clonotype was seen more than once but under ten times. The V gene is TRBV20-1, the J gene TRBJ2-4, with TRBD2 matching over 8 bases. CDR1 and CDR2 from the germline V gene are DFQATT and SNEGSKA (reference sequence). V dropped 1 base and J dropped 0; count of bases not matched to a gene: 5. The CDR3 totals 16 residues. The chain's CDR3 is CSARGSSGRAKNIQYF. CDR3 bases: TGCAGTGCTAGAGGGTCGAGCGGGAGAGCCAAAAACATTCAGTACTTC.

This clonotype has at least ten counts. This chain connects TRBV20-1 to TRBJ2-7; no reliable D call. Germline V CDR1 and CDR2: DFQATT, SNEGSKA (reference sequence). This CDR3 has 12 amino acids. Deletions cut 0 bases from V and 1 base from J, with 4 bases between. CDR3 region: CSARDGSYEQYF. CDR3 sequence (DNA): TGCAGTGCTAGAGATGGTTCCTACGAGCAGTACTTC.

V and J are TRBV7-2 and TRBJ2-7, with D maybe TRBD2 (6 bases). The V and J ends lost 1 base and 3 bases respectively, with 19 bases between them. The CDR3 consists of 17 residues. Germline CDR1 and CDR2: SGHTA and FQGNSA. For the CDR3, the DNA is TGTGCCAGCAGCTTAGACTTGCGGGACCACTACCGCTACGAGCAGTACTTC. Translation: CASSLDLRDHYRYEQYF. The entire variable domain, with the rest obtained from reference TRBV7-2 and TRBJ2-7, is as follows: GAGVSQSPSNKVTEKGKDVELRCDPISGHTALYWYRQSLGQGLEFLIYFQGNSAPDKSGLPSDRFSAERTGGSVSTLTIQRTQQEDSAVYLCASSLDLRDHYRYEQYFGPGTRLTVT.

This clonotype was found a few times. This chain uses TRBV7-3 with TRBJ1-1; 7 bases are shared with TRBD1. The V segment lost 5 bases and the J segment 9 bases; nucleotides outside the gene matches: 12. The germline V gene has CDR1 SGHTA and CDR2 FQGTGA. This CDR3 spans 14 amino acids. The CDR3 DNA follows: TGTGCCAGCAGCCAAATCGACAGGGTAGGAAAAGCTTTCTTT. It encodes CASSQIDRVGKAFF.

This clonotype was picked up many times. This chain joins TRBV11-2 and TRBJ2-7, with D perhaps matching TRBD1 (6 bases). CDR1 and CDR2 from the germline V gene are SGHAT and FQNNGV. The CDR3 has 13 amino acids. The germline V and J ends were trimmed by 5 bases and 7 bases, with 15 bases remaining between them. CDR3 region: CASSQGGPTEQYF. CDR3 nucleotide sequence: TGTGCCAGCAGCCAAGGGGGACCAACGGAGCAGTACTTC.

This clonotype has ten or more counts. The V call is TRBV9, the J call TRBJ2-7; D is ambiguous. Trimming pared 3 bases from V and 5 bases from J, leaving 18 bases between. The CDR3 consists of 15 residues. Germline V lookup: CDR1 SGDLS, CDR2 YYNGEE. The CDR3 region is CASSAGLLIGDEQYF. In DNA form, the CDR3 reads TGTGCCAGCAGCGCCGGGCTCCTAATTGGCGACGAGCAGTACTTC.

V is TRBV19 and J is TRBJ1-1; D unclear. Germline V lookup: CDR1 LNHDA, CDR2 SQIVND (reference sequence). Trimming removed 1 base at V and 3 bases at J, with 15 bases between. This CDR3 contains 16 residues. For the CDR3, the DNA is TGTGCCAGTAGTATAGGCGGGCTGACGACGGACACTGAAGCTTTCTTT. Amino acid sequence: CASSIGGLTTDTEAFF.

This clonotype was found many times. The V call is TRBV9, the J call TRBJ1-5, with 7 bases lining up with TRBD1. With V trimmed by 7 bases and J by 0 bases, 4 bases remained unmatched. Germline loops: CDR1 SGDLS, CDR2 YYNGEE. The CDR3 sequence is 14 residues long. The CDR3 loop is CASAEGASNQPQHF. CDR3 nucleotides: TGTGCCAGCGCCGAGGGGGCTAGCAATCAGCCCCAGCATTTT.

This clonotype was observed many times. The V gene is TRBV2, the J gene TRBJ2-5; D is possibly TRBD2 (6 bases). The CDR3 has 16 amino acids. V lost 7 bases to trimming and J lost 1 base, with 19 bases between them. Germline CDR1 is SNHLY and CDR2 is FYNNEI. The CDR3 DNA reads TGTGCCAGCACCTCCCTGGGGACTCGCGGCCAAGAGACCCAGTACTTC. Protein sequence: CASTSLGTRGQETQYF.

There are many counts of this clonotype. The J gene is TRBJ1-6, the V gene TRBV11-2; TRBD1 is a possible D gene (6 bases). V was pared by 2 bases and J by 6 bases, with 14 bases between. Germline V gene data show CDR1 as SGHAT and CDR2 as FQNNGV. This CDR3 is built from 16 residues. CDR3 in DNA: TGTGCCAGCAGCTTAAAAAGGGACACGCGTAATTCACCCCTCCACTTT. Residues: CASSLKRDTRNSPLHF.